The 5 T cell receptor beta chains below all came from one sample that was sequenced in a study of identical twins. One entry per CDR3 protein, called by TCRdb with MiXCR from the 5' RACE reads. The table lists around 1.7 million distinct CDR3 sequences, roughly 35% of them singletons. The sequenced sample was cord blood. These receptors all come from a newborn girl in good health.

As for this clonotype: The junction differs from germline at one of its ends, possibly a read error. The chain combines TRBV12-3 or TRBV12-4 with TRBJ1-6, with a tentative D call TRBD1 (5 bases). The CDR3 extends over 15 amino acids. The chain's CDR3 is CASTLGDHYDSPLHF. CDR3 DNA: TGTGCCAGCACCTTAGGGGACCACTATGATTCACCCCTCCACTTT.

Concerning this clonotype: An end of the junction does not agree with germline; a read error may underlie this. The chain employs TRBV11-3 and TRBJ1-6, with 8 bases identical to TRBD1. Per germline, CDR1 SGHNT and CDR2 YENEEA. This CDR3 comprises 16 residues. CDR3 nucleotides: TGTGCCAGCAGCTTGGATCCTGCAGGGGACAGGACACCCCCCCACTTT. This gives the protein CASSLDPAGDRTPPHF.

This sequence joins TRBV19 and TRBJ2-7; weak D call: TRBD1 (6 bases). The germline V gene encodes CDR1 LNHDA and CDR2 SQIVND (reference sequence). V was clipped by 6 bases and J by 0 bases, with 24 bases between them. The CDR3 has 18 amino acids. CDR3 bases: TGTGCCAGTAGCCCAAGCACCGGAACTACAGGGTTCTCCTACGAGCAGTACTTC. Encoded protein: CASSPSTGTTGFSYEQYF.

V and J are TRBV12-3 or TRBV12-4 and TRBJ2-1; TRBD2 matches at 8 bases. The V and J ends lost 3 bases and 3 bases, in that order; junction bases with no gene match: 7. This CDR3 is 16 amino acids long. The CDR3: CASSFKSGSFYNEQFF. The CDR3 DNA is TGTGCCAGCAGTTTTAAAAGCGGGAGTTTCTACAATGAGCAGTTCTTC.

As regards this clonotype: A read error may be the cause here, since a much bigger clone is one base away. The rearrangement uses TRBV20-1 and TRBJ2-7; 10 nucleotides agree with TRBD2. The germline V gene encodes CDR1 DFQATT and CDR2 SNEGSKA (reference sequence). The CDR3 loop spans 14 amino acids. The trim removed 5 bases at V and 7 bases at J, leaving 11 bases unmatched. The CDR3 bases are TGCAGTGCTCTGAGCGGGGGGGAGTACAATGAGCAGTACTTC. This codes for CSALSGGEYNEQYF.